This T cell receptor beta chain was found in a study of T cell repertoires in cytomegalovirus infection (dated by TCRdb to between 2018 and 2021). Concerning the study at large: Peptide stimulations targeted recently identified HLA-C-restricted CMV epitopes, whose presentation resists viral immunomodulation, together with well-studied HLA-B-restricted epitopes. Donor HLA type was relevant to the analysis, because carriage of CMV infection together with the matching HLA type was indicated by public TCR beta signatures. The paper's findings and limits, for the study overall: In both this cohort and an independent cohort of 350 or so donors, the cumulative frequency of public TCR beta family members distinguished carriers of CMV infection plus the relevant HLA type. In the ex vivo response, HLA-C-restricted CMV-specific TCR beta clonotypes were dominant, and in two of eight donors the single most frequent clonotype came from this HLA-C-restricted group.

Sequencing was carried out with an Illumina HiSeq 1500. TCRdb's own reprocessing of the public reads used fastp at Q25 and MiXCR and kept productive beta chains. Entries that share a CDR3 protein sequence are merged under the most common genes and DNA. The sample contains 830,000 or so distinct CDR3 sequences, approximately 32% of them found a single time. The top ten clonotypes cover around 12% of the sample. Remarks on this clonotype: Its antigen is currently not known. Nothing much larger sits one base from this clone, and base qualities are not available.

The CDR1 and CDR2 encoded by the germline V gene (reference sequence) are SGHKS and YYEKEE. V and J lose 3 bases and 2 bases, and a span of 20 bases separates them. The CDR3 numbers 17 residues from cysteine through phenylalanine. Only the CDR3 portion is preserved as DNA: 51 bases, with reading frame beginning at the first base. The treatment or condition label on this specimen signifies: in vitro stimulation with specific CMV peptide epitopes to enrich CMV-specific T cells. The origin of this receptor is a human donor in good health (CMV status not recorded). Some clones in this sample may be carry-over from other donors' samples. This chain joins TRBV5-5 to TRBJ2-5, with TRBD1 tentatively as D gene (6 bases match). The source material was cultured CD8+ T cells from PBMCs, sampled from culture after CMV antigen stimulation. The DNA reads TGTGCCAGCAGCTCGGTGACTCAGGGGATTCTGCAAGAGACCCAGTACTTC. This sequence encodes CASSSVTQGILQETQYF.